A selection of T cell receptor beta chains follows, all from one sample in a study of T-cell memory formation after mild COVID-19. MiXCR, run by TCRdb on the 5' RACE reads, gives a single entry per CDR3 protein. Here the sample spans hundreds of thousands of distinct CDR3 sequences, 18% being singletons. The specimen sequenced was PBMCs or a T cell subset sorted from them (not recorded which). Receptor source: an adult woman who had mild COVID-19 (a few samples of this study predate the infection). Cell type and time point are not known. Each CDR3 is given with its conserved first and last residue. Fields, in order: J gene, V gene, D gene, clone size, CDR3 protein, CDR3 DNA. D genes are given only for firm matches. Size is omitted from some rows. Given values are once, few, many or a class for expanded clones.

>TRBJ2-7|TRBV7-9|-|few
CASSLGPHQEYF
TGTGCCAGCAGCTTAGGGCCCCATCAGGAGTACTTC
>TRBJ2-7|TRBV12-3/TRBV12-4|-|few
CASSRDSEWEQYF
TGTGCCAGCAGTCGGGACTCCGAATGGGAGCAGTACTTC
>TRBJ1-6|TRBV25-1|TRBD1|few
CASSLTGGINSPLHF
TGTGCCAGCAGTTTGACAGGGGGAATTAATTCACCCCTCCACTTT
>TRBJ2-5|TRBV19|TRBD2|-
CASSDTSGRETQYF
TGTGCCAGTAGCGATACTAGCGGGAGAGAGACCCAGTACTTC
>TRBJ2-3|TRBV14|-|many
CASSRRQPTDTQYF
TGTGCCAGCAGCCGTCGACAGCCCACAGATACGCAGTATTTT
>TRBJ1-3|TRBV6-5|-|few
CASSRLEGLAGNTIYF
TGTGCCAGCAGTCGCCTTGAGGGCCTGGCTGGAAACACCATATATTTT
>TRBJ2-1|TRBV5-1|TRBD2|many
CASSLETGTSGGPYNEQFF
TGCGCCAGCAGCTTGGAAACCGGGACTAGCGGGGGGCCTTACAATGAGCAGTTCTTC
>TRBJ2-5|TRBV9|TRBD2|-
CASSVSGGTSGRFQETQYF
TGTGCCAGCAGCGTCTCCGGAGGGACTAGCGGGAGGTTCCAAGAGACCCAGTACTTC
>TRBJ2-5|TRBV6-1|TRBD2|-
CASSGRTSGQETQYF
TGTGCCAGCAGTGGAAGGACTAGCGGACAAGAGACCCAGTACTTC
>TRBJ2-3|TRBV5-5|TRBD2|-
CASSSGLAGGPRTDTQYF
TGTGCCAGCAGCTCGGGACTAGCGGGGGGGCCGCGCACAGATACGCAGTATTTT
>TRBJ2-3|TRBV5-1|TRBD2|few
CASSLGLAGPDTQYF
TGCGCCAGCAGCTTGGGACTAGCGGGACCAGATACGCAGTATTTT
>TRBJ2-5|TRBV7-7|-|-
CASSPRHQETQYF
TGTGCTAGCAGCCCGAGACACCAAGAGACCCAGTACTTC
>TRBJ1-5|TRBV7-2|-|once
CASSQGIGKAQPQHF
TGTGCCAGCAGCCAGGGGATAGGGAAGGCTCAGCCCCAGCATTTT
>TRBJ1-1|TRBV4-1|-|-
CASSQDPLRDTEAFF
TGCGCCAGCAGCCAAGATCCCCTGAGGGACACTGAAGCTTTCTTT
>TRBJ2-7|TRBV25-1|TRBD1|few
CASSRRDSPSYEQYF
TGTGCCAGCAGCCGTCGGGACAGCCCCTCCTACGAGCAGTACTTC
>TRBJ2-5|TRBV11-2|TRBD2|few
CASRPGLAEETQYF
TGTGCCAGCCGCCCGGGACTAGCGGAAGAGACCCAGTACTTC
>TRBJ2-3|TRBV20-1|-|few
CSARDPSERTDTQYF
TGCAGTGCTAGAGATCCCTCCGAACGCACAGATACGCAGTATTTT
>TRBJ1-1|TRBV27|-|few
CASSLSKGGTEAFF
TGTGCCAGCAGTTTATCGAAGGGGGGCACTGAAGCTTTCTTT
>TRBJ2-7|TRBV7-2|-|few
CASSFDWTYEQYF
TGTGCCAGCAGCTTCGACTGGACCTACGAGCAGTACTTC
>TRBJ1-3|TRBV7-9|-|-
CASSSTDGSGNTIYF
TGTGCCAGCAGCTCCACGGACGGCTCTGGAAACACCATATATTTT
>TRBJ2-7|TRBV2|-|-
CASSEQYHEQYF
TGTGCCAGCAGTGAGCAGTACCACGAGCAGTACTTC
>TRBJ2-7|TRBV7-9|-|many
CASSVESYEQYF
TGTGCCAGCAGCGTGGAATCCTACGAGCAGTACTTC
>TRBJ2-7|TRBV29-1|-|few
CSVKALGSYEQYF
TGCAGCGTAAAGGCATTGGGTTCCTACGAGCAGTACTTC
>TRBJ1-3|TRBV29-1|-|-
CSVRDGGNTIYF
TGCAGCGTCCGGGACGGGGGAAACACCATATATTTT
>TRBJ2-7|TRBV19|TRBD2|few
CASSAGTSGRGLYEQYF
TGTGCCAGTAGTGCCGGGACTAGCGGGAGGGGACTCTACGAGCAGTACTTC
>TRBJ2-1|TRBV18|-|-
CASSPTGGGYNEQFF
TGTGCCAGCTCACCCACAGGAGGGGGGTACAATGAGCAGTTCTTC